This TCR beta chain was sequenced for a study of shared clonotypes between healthy human individuals. Trimming left V 5 bases short and J 3 bases short, with 19 bases between. The CDR3 sequence is 15 residues long. From germline, CDR1 is SQVTM and CDR2 ANQGSEA. This clone appeared a single time. Running of the assay took place at deep level. In the authors' workflow: From ImmunoSEQ came sequences covering only the junction and carrying no quality scores, so filtering differed. The method was immunoSEQ multiplex PCR; TCRdb's version includes in-frame clones alone and lacks a portion of them. That table gives V, J and clone size, and the DNA gave D and trimming. The sample holds about 500,000 clones, around 77% seen once.

The source material was PBMCs. The clonotype was recovered from a middle-aged woman in good health. Some clones in this sample may be carry-over from other donors' samples. The chain has TRBV29-1 and TRBJ1-1; D uncertain. CDR3 sequence (DNA): TGCAGCGTTTTGTTACCGGCCAGCTGGGACACTGAAGCTTTCTTT. Translated: CSVLLPASWDTEAFF.